What follows is one T cell receptor beta chain and its context. As yet, its antigen is unknown. This table comes from immunoSEQ multiplex PCR, and its TCRdb copy is limited to in-frame clones, with some not included. The table has 43,000 or so clones, about 90% seen once. V gave up 8 bases and J gave up 1 base, with 10 bases separating them. CDR1 WNHNN and CDR2 SYGVQD come from the germline V gene (reference sequence). The CDR3 is 13 amino acids. This sample was taken from a study of OX40 agonist ivuxolimab in advanced cancers. Study-wide findings and caveats: In the 0.1 to 3.0 mg/kg range, CD4+ and CD8+ blood T cells had expanded clonally by week 6.

This sequence joins TRBV10-1 and TRBJ2-3; D call uncertain. The sequencing used CD4+ or CD8+ T cells sorted from blood, collected in a trial of the OX40 agonist ivuxolimab. This TCR came from an adult with an advanced solid tumor such as melanoma, head and neck, liver or kidney cancer. As DNA, the CDR3 is TGCGCCAGCCCCAACCAGCGCACAGATACGCAGTATTTT. This translates into CASPNQRTDTQYF.